Presented here are 19 T cell receptor beta chains from one specimen sequenced in a study of T cell repertoires in cytomegalovirus infection. TCRdb analysed the reads with MiXCR anew, one entry per CDR3 protein. The sample shows about 350,000 distinct CDR3 sequences, about 35% of them seen only once. Which antigens these TCRs recognize remains unknown. The specimen comprised cultured PBMCs, sampled from culture after CMV antigen stimulation. All receptors come from a human donor in good health (CMV status not recorded). Some clones in this sample may be carry-over from other donors' samples.

This clonotype was seen more than once but under ten times. The rearrangement links TRBV14 to TRBJ2-3; TRBD1 matches 8 bases. CDR3 length: 13 amino acids. Germline V gene lookup returns CDR1 SGHDN and CDR2 FVKESK. V lost 8 bases, J lost 6 bases, and 7 bases stayed unmatched. The DNA of the CDR3 is TGTGCCAGCGGACGACAGGGGACCGATACGCAGTATTTT. Its translation: CASGRQGTDTQYF.

About this clonotype: A junction end diverges from the germline sequence, so it may reflect a read error. The CDR3 DNA sequence: TGTGCCAGCAGCTACTCACGGGAGGGTTGGGATACGCATTTT. Residues: CASSYSREGWDTHF. The chain has TRBV7-2 and TRBJ2-3; 8 bases align to TRBD2. This CDR3 spans 14 amino acids. Germline V CDR1 and CDR2: SGHTA, FQGNSA.

CDR3 sequence (DNA): TGCAGCGTTGGTGGGACAGTTAACAATGAGCAGTTCTTC. Protein product: CSVGGTVNNEQFF. The chain uses TRBV29-1 and TRBJ2-1, with TRBD1 identical over 7 bases. Unmatched junction bases numbered 5, after V lost 4 bases and J lost 5 bases. The CDR3 has 13 residues. Germline loops: CDR1 SQVTM, CDR2 ANQGSEA.

About this clonotype itself: The junction and the germline gene differ at one end; a read error may be behind it. The chain combines TRBV7-2 with TRBJ2-3; D unresolved. The V gene's germline CDR1 is SGHTA and CDR2 FQGNSA. This CDR3 is built from 16 residues. CDR3 bases: TGTGCCAGCAGCTTAGAACAAAGTGCGGTCACAGATACGCAGTGTTTT. Translated: CASSLEQSAVTDTQCF.

This clonotype occurred a few times. The chain links TRBV29-1 to TRBJ1-2; TRBD1 is a possible D gene (6 bases). V was cut by 4 bases and J by 7 bases, with 13 bases left in between. The CDR3 is 12 residues long. Germline V CDR1 and CDR2: SQVTM, ANQGSEA. This CDR3 reads CSVGGGETGYTF. The CDR3 coding sequence is TGCAGCGTTGGGGGGGGCGAGACTGGCTACACCTTC.

This clonotype turned up a few times. V is TRBV4-2 and J is TRBJ1-2, with 7 bases identical to TRBD1. Germline V gene data show CDR1 as LGHNA and CDR2 as YNFKEQ. This CDR3 contains 15 residues. Germline trimming cut 0 bases from V and 4 bases from J; bases unmatched to any gene: 5. CDR3 region: CASSQETGQIYGYTF. CDR3 DNA: TGTGCCAGCAGCCAAGAAACGGGACAGATCTATGGCTACACCTTC.

The count of this clonotype is one. This chain uses TRBV5-1 with TRBJ1-1; the D is unclear. Looked up from germline, CDR1 is SGHRS and CDR2 is YFSETQ. V lost 4 bases, J lost 4 bases, and 8 bases lay in between. The CDR3 extends over 12 amino acids. The CDR3 loop is CASSREPTEAFF. In nucleotides, the CDR3 is TGCGCCAGCAGCCGCGAGCCCACTGAAGCTTTCTTT.

This chain links TRBV20-1 with TRBJ1-6; tentatively, D is TRBD1 (5 bases). From germline, CDR1 is DFQATT and CDR2 SNEGSKA (reference sequence). Trimming stripped 5 bases from V and 7 bases from J, with 21 bases between. The CDR3 covers 16 residues. Here the CDR3 reads CSAAIGHTRGNSPLHF. DNA of the CDR3: TGCAGTGCTGCAATCGGACATACCCGTGGGAATTCACCCCTCCACTTT.

In its sample, this clonotype was seen a few times. V is TRBV4-3 and J is TRBJ2-5; D remains unclear. From germline, CDR1 is LGHNA and CDR2 YSLEER. Trimming cost V 1 base and J 5 bases, with 8 bases left between them. The CDR3 has 13 residues. CDR3 sequence: CASSQVPSETQYF. In DNA form, the CDR3 reads TGCGCCAGCAGCCAAGTGCCGAGTGAGACCCAGTACTTC.

This clonotype was seen many times. The V gene is TRBV4-2, the J gene TRBJ1-1, with D possibly being TRBD1 (6 bases). The CDR3 is 15 amino acids. Trimming pared 4 bases from V and 5 bases from J, leaving 17 bases between. The germline CDR1 and CDR2 sequences are LGHNA and YNFKEQ. The CDR3 protein is CASSPEGGRGTEAFF. As DNA, the CDR3 is TGTGCCAGCAGCCCGGAAGGGGGGCGAGGAACTGAAGCTTTCTTT.

In its sample, this clonotype was seen many times. V gene TRBV27 combines with J gene TRBJ1-2; D perhaps matches TRBD1 (5 bases). This CDR3 is 14 amino acids long. V lost 5 bases and J lost 6, with 16 bases in between. From germline, CDR1 is MNHEY and CDR2 SMNVEV (reference sequence). The CDR3 reads CASSPGTRRNGYTF. DNA for the CDR3: TGTGCCAGCAGTCCCGGGACCCGACGGAATGGCTACACCTTC.

This clonotype was detected ten times or more. The genes are TRBV5-1 and TRBJ1-1; D not certain. Germline CDR1 is SGHRS and CDR2 is YFSETQ. CDR3 length: 14 amino acids. Between the trimmed V and J ends, which lost 4 bases and 1 base, there was a span of 11 bases. CDR3 in amino acids: CASSAYVTNTEAFF. CDR3 sequence (DNA): TGCGCCAGCAGCGCCTACGTCACGAACACTGAAGCTTTCTTT.

This clonotype occurred a few times. The chain combines TRBV12-3 or TRBV12-4 with TRBJ2-3; D not resolved. The CDR3 is made up of 13 amino acids. V was clipped by 7 bases and J by 3 bases, with 11 bases between them. The CDR3 DNA is TGTGCCAGCATTGGCGTTAGGACAGATACGCAGTATTTT. Translating gives CASIGVRTDTQYF.

The chain is built from TRBV6-5 and TRBJ1-1; no definite D call. CDR3 length: 14 residues. Deletions cut 0 bases from V and 6 bases from J, with 11 bases between. CDR1 is MNHEY and CDR2 is SVGAGI in the germline V gene. CDR3 nucleotide sequence: TGTGCCAGCAGTTACTCGACCCCAAGGGCTGAAGCTTTCTTT. This sequence encodes CASSYSTPRAEAFF.

The chain joins TRBV2 to TRBJ2-2; 8 nucleotides agree with TRBD1. CDR1 is SNHLY, CDR2 FYNNEI, per germline. This CDR3 has 15 amino acids. Losses at the gene ends were 7 bases for V and 2 bases for J; bases not matched to a gene: 6. In DNA form, the CDR3 reads TGTGCCAGCACCACCGGGACAGGAAACACCGGGGAGCTGTTTTTT. Protein: CASTTGTGNTGELFF.

This clonotype was seen only a few times. The chain links TRBV7-2 to TRBJ1-5; possible D gene TRBD1, 6 bases. V shed 5 bases and J shed 1 base, with 12 bases lying between them. The CDR3 sequence is 15 residues long. Germline V gene data show CDR1 as SGHTA and CDR2 as FQGNSA. Here the CDR3 DNA reads TGTGCCAGCAGCATAACAGGGCGCAGCAATCAGCCCCAGCATTTT. Its translation: CASSITGRSNQPQHF.

J is TRBJ2-3 and V is TRBV7-2; 7 positions match TRBD2. Trimming took 3 bases from V and 6 from J; bases not matched to a gene: 9. Germline V lookup: CDR1 SGHTA, CDR2 FQGNSA. CDR3 length: 15 residues. As DNA, the CDR3 is TGTGCCAGCAGCTTGGTAGCGGGTGCTGCGGATACGCAGTATTTT. Protein: CASSLVAGAADTQYF. Variable domain in full (rest from reference TRBV7-2 and TRBJ2-3): GAGVSQSPSNKVTEKGKDVELRCDPISGHTALYWYRQSLGQGLEFLIYFQGNSAPDKSGLPSDRFSAERTGGSVSTLTIQRTQQEDSAVYLCASSLVAGAADTQYFGPGTRLTVL.

This rearrangement joins TRBV12-3 or TRBV12-4 to TRBJ2-2; 9 nucleotides agree with TRBD1. V was pared by 6 bases and J by 6 bases, with 2 bases of the junction left unmatched. This CDR3 comprises 13 residues. The CDR3 region has the DNA TGTGCCAGCAGGGGACAGGGAGCCGGGGAGCTGTTTTTT. This codes for CASRGQGAGELFF.

This clonotype has more than one count but fewer than ten. The V call is TRBV28, the J call TRBJ1-1; D remains unclear. Trimming shortened V by 5 bases and J by 3 bases, and 7 bases separated the two germline ends. The V gene's germline CDR1 is MDHEN and CDR2 SYDVKM. This CDR3 spans 12 amino acids. The chain's CDR3 is CASSPLDTEAFF. The CDR3 nucleotides read TGTGCCAGCAGTCCCCTGGACACTGAAGCTTTCTTT.